The 9 T cell receptor beta chains given below trace back to one sample, sequenced in a study of control samples from healthy donors and cancer patients (dated by TCRdb to between 2020 and 2021). Libraries were constructed by the immunoSEQ multiplex PCR assay. TCRdb mirrors the immuneACCESS table, restricted to in-frame sequences. Some clones are absent from its copies; in checked studies, under half trace to an unresolved V gene, and the reason for the others is unknown. In this sample the table shows roughly 140,000 clones, roughly nine tenths of which occur a single time. The ten largest clones represent 4.9% of the sample. Sequencing input: blood. The receptors shown here come from a man aged 30 to 39 in good health.

V gene TRBV18 combines with J gene TRBJ1-6; a weak D match, TRBD1 (5 bases). CDR3 length: 16 amino acids. Trimming left V 2 bases short and J 4 bases short, with 12 bases between. Germline values: CDR1 KGHSH, CDR2 LQKENI. The CDR3 coding sequence is TGTGCCAGCTCACCAGGGACTGATCCGTATAATTCACCCCTCCACTTT. This sequence encodes CASSPGTDPYNSPLHF.

In nucleotides, the CDR3 is TGTGCCAGCAGCAAAGTTCTGCGGGAGTTACGTAATGAGCAGTTCTTC. Translated, it gives CASSKVLRELRNEQFF. The gene calls are TRBV21-1 and TRBJ2-1; the listed D gene, TRBD2, was not tested against the DNA. TRBV21-1 has pseudogene status. The CDR3 has 16 amino acids.

This chain joins TRBV6-5 and TRBJ1-3; D not certain. Trimming pared 5 bases from V and 16 bases from J, leaving 27 bases between. Germline lookup yields CDR1 MNHEY and CDR2 SVGAGI. This CDR3 spans 15 amino acids. The CDR3: CASSNFVGSLSEWYF. The CDR3 nucleotides are TGTGCCAGCAGTAATTTTGTGGGGTCATTGTCAGAGTGGTATTTT.

This chain links TRBV6-1 with TRBJ1-1; 9 bases are shared with TRBD1. V was clipped by 0 bases and J by 8 bases; unmatched bases: 1. Germline CDR1 and CDR2: MNHNS and SASEGT. The CDR3 has 13 amino acids. The CDR3 loop reads CASSEATGGEAFF. The CDR3 bases are TGTGCCAGCAGTGAAGCGACAGGGGGAGAAGCTTTCTTT.

The chain carries TRBV7-2 and TRBJ1-1; D remains unclear. Germline CDR1 SGHTA, CDR2 FQGNSA. The CDR3 is 13 amino acids. Between the trimmed V and J ends, which lost 5 bases and 4 bases, there was a span of 11 bases. In DNA form, the CDR3 reads TGTGCCAGCAGCCAGCTCAGAGGCACTGAAGCTTTCTTT. It translates to CASSQLRGTEAFF.

This chain joins TRBV2 and TRBJ2-7; 10 bases line up with TRBD1. V dropped 3 bases and J dropped 3; count of bases not matched to a gene: 5. CDR1 and CDR2 (germline): SNHLY, FYNNEI. The CDR3 is 15 amino acids. CDR3 nucleotides: TGTGCCAGCAGTGATCGGACAGGGGGGTACTACGAGCAGTACTTC. Encoded protein: CASSDRTGGYYEQYF.

The chain recombines TRBV9 with TRBJ2-5; weak D call: TRBD2 (7 bases). CDR1 and CDR2 (germline): SGDLS, YYNGEE. CDR3 size: 18 residues. V dropped 0 bases and J dropped 5 bases, with 23 bases sitting between them. As DNA, the CDR3 is TGTGCCAGCAGCGTAGACCGTGGGAGGGGGAGAGCGGGCGAGACCCAGTACTTC. Its protein is CASSVDRGRGRAGETQYF.

In the case of this clone: At one end, the junction sequence differs from germline, possibly due to a read error. The chain joins TRBV7-7 to TRBJ2-2, with 9 bases fitting TRBD2. This CDR3 region has 17 residues. Germline CDR1 and CDR2: SSHAT and FNYEAQ (reference sequence). The CDR3 bases are TGTGCTAGCAGCTTCACCAGCGGGAGGCCGAACACCGGGGAGCTGTTTTTT. It codes for CASSFTSGRPNTGELFF.

The V call is TRBV5-4, the J call TRBJ2-4; perhaps TRBD1 as D (5 bases). This CDR3 comprises 16 residues. The V end lost 0 bases, the J end lost 1 base, and 11 bases lay between the germline ends. In germline, CDR1 is SGHNT, CDR2 YYREEE (reference sequence). The chain's CDR3 is CASSLDPGYAKNIQYF. In nucleotides, the CDR3 is TGTGCCAGCAGCTTGGACCCAGGGTATGCCAAAAACATTCAGTACTTC.